This T cell receptor beta chain is from a study of blood T cell repertoires in COVID-19. V lost 3 bases, J lost 5 bases, and 3 bases stayed unmatched. From germline, CDR1 is LGHDT and CDR2 YNNKEL (reference sequence). The length of the CDR3 is 13 residues. Libraries were prepared by immunoSEQ multiplex PCR; TCRdb keeps only in-frame clonotypes and omits some of them. The data contain some 130,000 clones, 75% to 90% of them seen just once; the ten biggest clones take up 2.5% to 3%. The chain links TRBV3-1 (or the pseudogene TRBV3-2) to TRBJ2-5; 7 positions match TRBD2. The TCR comes from a man in his sixties with active or convalescent COVID-19. Material for sequencing was peripheral blood. The CDR3 nucleotides are TGTGCCAGCAGCCACCTTAGCGGGGAGACCCAGTACTTC. It specifies CASSHLSGETQYF.